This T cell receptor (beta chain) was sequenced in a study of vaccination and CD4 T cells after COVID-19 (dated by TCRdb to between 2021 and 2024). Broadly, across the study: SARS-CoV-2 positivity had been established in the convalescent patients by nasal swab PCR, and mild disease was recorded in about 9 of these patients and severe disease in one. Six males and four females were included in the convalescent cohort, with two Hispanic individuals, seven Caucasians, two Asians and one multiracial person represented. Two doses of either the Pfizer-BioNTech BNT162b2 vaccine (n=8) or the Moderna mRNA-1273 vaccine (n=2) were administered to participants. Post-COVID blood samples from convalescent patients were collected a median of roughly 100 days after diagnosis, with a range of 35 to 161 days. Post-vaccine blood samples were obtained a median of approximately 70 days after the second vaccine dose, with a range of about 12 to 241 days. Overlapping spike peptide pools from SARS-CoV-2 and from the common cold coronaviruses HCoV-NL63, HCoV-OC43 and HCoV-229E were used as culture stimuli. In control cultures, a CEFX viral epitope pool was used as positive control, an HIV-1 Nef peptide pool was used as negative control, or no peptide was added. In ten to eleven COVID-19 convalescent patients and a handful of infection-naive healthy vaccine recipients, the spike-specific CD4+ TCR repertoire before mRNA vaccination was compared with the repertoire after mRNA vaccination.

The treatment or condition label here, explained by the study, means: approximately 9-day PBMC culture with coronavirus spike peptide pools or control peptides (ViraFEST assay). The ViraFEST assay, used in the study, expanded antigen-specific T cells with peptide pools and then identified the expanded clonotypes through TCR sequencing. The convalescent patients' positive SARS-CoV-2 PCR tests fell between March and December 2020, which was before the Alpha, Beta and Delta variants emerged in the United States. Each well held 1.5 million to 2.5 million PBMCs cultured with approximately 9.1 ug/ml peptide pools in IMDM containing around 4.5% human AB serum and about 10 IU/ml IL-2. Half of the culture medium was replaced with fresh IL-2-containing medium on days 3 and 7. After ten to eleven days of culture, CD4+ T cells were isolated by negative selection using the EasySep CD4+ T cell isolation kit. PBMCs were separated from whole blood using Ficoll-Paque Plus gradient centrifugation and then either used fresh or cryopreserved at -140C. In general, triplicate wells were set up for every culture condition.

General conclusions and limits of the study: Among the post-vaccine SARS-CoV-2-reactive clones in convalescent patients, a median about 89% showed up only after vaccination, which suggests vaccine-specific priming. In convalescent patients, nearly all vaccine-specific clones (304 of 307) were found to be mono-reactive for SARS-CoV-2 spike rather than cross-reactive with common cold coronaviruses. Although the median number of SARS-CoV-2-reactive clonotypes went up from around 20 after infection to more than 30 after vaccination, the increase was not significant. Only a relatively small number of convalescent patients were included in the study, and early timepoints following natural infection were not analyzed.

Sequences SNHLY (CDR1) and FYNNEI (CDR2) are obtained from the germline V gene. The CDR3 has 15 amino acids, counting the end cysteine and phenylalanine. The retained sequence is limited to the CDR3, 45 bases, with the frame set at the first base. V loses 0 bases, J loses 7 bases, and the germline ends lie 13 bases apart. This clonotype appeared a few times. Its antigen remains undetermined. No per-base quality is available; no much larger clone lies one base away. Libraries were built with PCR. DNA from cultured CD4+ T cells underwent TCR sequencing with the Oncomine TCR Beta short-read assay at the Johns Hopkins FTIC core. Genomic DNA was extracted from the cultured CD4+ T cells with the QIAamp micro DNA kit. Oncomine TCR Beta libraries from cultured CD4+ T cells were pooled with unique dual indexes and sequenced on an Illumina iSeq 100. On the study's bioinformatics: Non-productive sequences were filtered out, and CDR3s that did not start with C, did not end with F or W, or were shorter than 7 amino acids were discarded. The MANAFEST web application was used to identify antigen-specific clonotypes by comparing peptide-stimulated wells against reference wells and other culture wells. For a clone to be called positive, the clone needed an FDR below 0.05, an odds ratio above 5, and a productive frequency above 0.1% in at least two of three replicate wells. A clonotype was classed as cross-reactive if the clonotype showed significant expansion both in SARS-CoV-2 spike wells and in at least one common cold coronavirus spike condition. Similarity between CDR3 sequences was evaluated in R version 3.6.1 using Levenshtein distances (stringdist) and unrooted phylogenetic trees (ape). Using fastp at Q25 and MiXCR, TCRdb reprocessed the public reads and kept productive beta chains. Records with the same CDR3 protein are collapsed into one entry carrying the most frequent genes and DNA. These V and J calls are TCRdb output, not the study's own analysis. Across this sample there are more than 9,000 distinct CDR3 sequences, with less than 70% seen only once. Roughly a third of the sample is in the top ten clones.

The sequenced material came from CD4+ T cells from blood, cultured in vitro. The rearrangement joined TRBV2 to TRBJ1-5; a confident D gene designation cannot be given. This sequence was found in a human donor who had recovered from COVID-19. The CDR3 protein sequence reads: CASSEARAVVQPQHF. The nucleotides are TGTGCCAGCAGTGAAGCGCGGGCAGTGGTACAGCCCCAGCATTTT.